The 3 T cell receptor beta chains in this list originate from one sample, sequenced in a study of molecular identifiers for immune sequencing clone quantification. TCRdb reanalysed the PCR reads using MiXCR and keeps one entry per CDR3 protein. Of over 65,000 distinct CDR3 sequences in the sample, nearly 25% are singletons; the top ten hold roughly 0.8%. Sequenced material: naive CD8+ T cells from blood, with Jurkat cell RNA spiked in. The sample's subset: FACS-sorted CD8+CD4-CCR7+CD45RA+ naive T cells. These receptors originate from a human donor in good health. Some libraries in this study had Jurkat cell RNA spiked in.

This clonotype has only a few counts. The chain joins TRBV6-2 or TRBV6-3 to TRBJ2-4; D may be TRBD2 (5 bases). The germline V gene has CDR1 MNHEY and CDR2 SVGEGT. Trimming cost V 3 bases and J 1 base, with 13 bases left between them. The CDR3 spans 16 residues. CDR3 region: CASSYGPGKAKNIQYF. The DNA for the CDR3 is TGTGCCAGCAGTTATGGTCCGGGAAAGGCCAAAAACATTCAGTACTTC.

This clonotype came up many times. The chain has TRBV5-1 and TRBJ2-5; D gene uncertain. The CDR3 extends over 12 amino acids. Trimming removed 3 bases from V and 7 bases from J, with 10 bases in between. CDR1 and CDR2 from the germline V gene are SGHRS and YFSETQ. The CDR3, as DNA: TGCGCCAGCAGCTCGGGTGACTTGACCCAGTACTTC. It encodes CASSSGDLTQYF.

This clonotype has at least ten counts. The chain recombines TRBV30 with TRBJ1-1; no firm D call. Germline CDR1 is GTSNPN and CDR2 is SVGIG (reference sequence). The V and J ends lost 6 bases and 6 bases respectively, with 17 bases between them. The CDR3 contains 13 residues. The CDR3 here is CACLWGAGAEAFF. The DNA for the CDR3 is TGTGCCTGCCTGTGGGGTGCGGGAGCTGAAGCTTTCTTT.